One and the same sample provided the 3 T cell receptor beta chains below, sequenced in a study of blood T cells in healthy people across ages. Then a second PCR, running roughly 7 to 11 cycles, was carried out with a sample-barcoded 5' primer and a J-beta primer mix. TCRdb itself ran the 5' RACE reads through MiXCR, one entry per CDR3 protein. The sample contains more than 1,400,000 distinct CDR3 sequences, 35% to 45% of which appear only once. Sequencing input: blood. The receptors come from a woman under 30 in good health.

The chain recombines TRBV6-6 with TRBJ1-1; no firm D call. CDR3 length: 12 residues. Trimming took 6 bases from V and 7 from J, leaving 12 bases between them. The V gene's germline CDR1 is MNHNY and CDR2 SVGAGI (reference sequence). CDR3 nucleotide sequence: TGTGCCAGCAGCGTGGTACAGAATGAAGCTTTCTTT. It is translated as CASSVVQNEAFF.

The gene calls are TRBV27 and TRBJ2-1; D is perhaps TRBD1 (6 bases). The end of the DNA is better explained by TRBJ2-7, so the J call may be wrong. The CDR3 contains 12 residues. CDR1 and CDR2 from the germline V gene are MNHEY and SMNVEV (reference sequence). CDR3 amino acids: CASNSRGLEQYF. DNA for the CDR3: TGTGCCAGCAATTCCAGGGGTTTAGAGCAGTACTTC.

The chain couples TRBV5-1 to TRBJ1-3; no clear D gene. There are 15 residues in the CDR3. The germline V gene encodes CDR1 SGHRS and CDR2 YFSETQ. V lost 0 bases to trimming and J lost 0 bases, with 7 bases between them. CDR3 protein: CASSLAADSGNTIYF. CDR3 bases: TGCGCCAGCAGCTTGGCCGCAGACTCTGGAAACACCATATATTTT.